The 13 T cell receptor beta chains given below trace back to one sample, sequenced in a study of vaccination and CD4 T cells after COVID-19. Specified treatment: roughly ten-day PBMC culture with coronavirus spike peptide pools or control peptides (ViraFEST assay). Investigators obtained the unexposed donor's CD4+ T cells before the COVID-19 pandemic (2011-2018). An Oncomine TCR Beta short-read assay was used to sequence the DNA from cultured CD4+ T cells. TCRdb fed the PCR reads into MiXCR, producing one record per CDR3 protein. The repertoire holds roughly 4,500 distinct CDR3 sequences, with 60% to 75% as singletons. Antigens for these TCRs are unknown. Sequenced: CD4+ T cells from blood, cultured in vitro. The receptors shown here come from a human donor in good health.

CDR3 sequence reads: CASRVSGTGNGYTF. As DNA, the CDR3 is TGTGCCAGCAGAGTCTCCGGGACAGGGAATGGCTACACCTTC. V and J are TRBV6-1 and TRBJ1-2; the match to TRBD1 covers 9 bases. V lost 6 bases to trimming and J lost 6 bases; unmatched junction nucleotides: 8. The length of the CDR3 is 14 residues. Per the germline V gene, CDR1 is MNHNS and CDR2 is SASEGT.

This clonotype was seen a handful of times. V and J are TRBV20-1 and TRBJ2-1; possibly TRBD2 for D (6 bases). CDR1 is DFQATT, CDR2 SNEGSKA, per germline (reference sequence). Trimming removed 5 bases at V and 3 bases at J, with 17 bases between. This CDR3 has 15 residues. The CDR3 DNA is TGCAGTGCTTCTCCTCCCGTGGGACTCTACAATGAGCAGTTCTTC. Its protein product is CSASPPVGLYNEQFF.

This clonotype came up a few times. The chain carries TRBV20-1 and TRBJ1-2; perhaps TRBD1 as D (5 bases). Deletions cut 0 bases from V and 8 bases from J, with 10 bases between. CDR3 size: 12 residues. CDR1 and CDR2 from the germline V gene are DFQATT and SNEGSKA (reference sequence). The CDR3 nucleotides read TGCAGTGCTAGAGAAGGGGTCGGCGGCTACACCTTC. As protein: CSAREGVGGYTF.

The J gene is TRBJ2-7, the V gene TRBV15, with TRBD2 matching over 7 bases. The V segment lost 8 bases and the J segment 2 bases; nucleotides outside the gene matches: 15. The CDR3 consists of 16 residues. Germline CDR1 is LNHNV and CDR2 is YYDKDF (reference sequence). The CDR3 loop reads CATRSSLRDYAYEQYF. CDR3 nucleotides: TGTGCCACCCGCTCTAGCCTGCGGGACTATGCCTACGAGCAGTACTTC.

The chain recombines TRBV7-8 with TRBJ2-5, with D maybe TRBD2 (5 bases). The V end was cut by 1 base, the J end by 5 bases, with 14 bases between. Germline CDR1 is SGHVS and CDR2 is FQNEAQ. This CDR3 has 15 amino acids. The DNA for the CDR3 is TGTGCCAGCAGCTTAGGTCAGACGGGGTGGGAGACCCAGTACTTC. Residues: CASSLGQTGWETQYF.

CDR3 DNA: TGTGCCAGCAGTTACGAGGGGGGGGAACATTCACCCCTCCACTTT. Residues: CASSYEGGEHSPLHF. The V and J genes are TRBV6-5 and TRBJ1-6; weak D call: TRBD1 (6 bases). V lost 2 bases to trimming and J lost 8 bases, with 13 bases between them. Germline V gives CDR1 MNHEY, CDR2 SVGAGI. This CDR3 region has 15 residues.

This clonotype was counted a few times. This chain connects TRBV6-2 or TRBV6-3 to TRBJ2-1; 9 bases line up with TRBD2. The CDR3 is 16 residues long. Unmatched junction bases numbered 13, after V lost 8 bases and J lost 5 bases. The germline V gene encodes CDR1 MNHEY and CDR2 SVGEGT. The DNA for the CDR3 is TGTGCCAGCCTTCCCTTTGGCGGGGGGGCACACAATGAGCAGTTCTTC. Its translation is CASLPFGGGAHNEQFF.

This clonotype was picked up one time. The J gene is TRBJ1-2, the V gene TRBV27; D possibly corresponds to TRBD1 (6 bases). This CDR3 is built from 14 residues. V lost 5 bases to trimming and J lost 2 bases, with 12 bases between them. Germline CDR1 and CDR2: MNHEY and SMNVEV (reference sequence). DNA of the CDR3: TGTGCCAGCAGTAGGACAGCTAAAAACTATGGCTACACCTTC. Protein: CASSRTAKNYGYTF.

The V and J genes are TRBV15 and TRBJ1-6; D possibly corresponds to TRBD1 (5 bases). The CDR3 length is 13 residues. The germline V gene has CDR1 LNHNV and CDR2 YYDKDF (reference sequence). Trimming took off 4 bases at V and 9 bases at J, with 10 bases between the two ends. CDR3 sequence reads: CATSTGRSSPLHF. CDR3 DNA sequence: TGTGCCACCAGCACAGGGCGGAGTTCACCCCTCCACTTT.

This sequence joins TRBV2 and TRBJ1-5; D is possibly TRBD1 (6 bases). In germline, CDR1 is SNHLY, CDR2 FYNNEI. CDR3 length: 17 residues. V dropped 5 bases and J dropped 0 bases, with 17 bases sitting between them. CDR3 region: CASSTSPGTSSNQPQHF. CDR3 in DNA: TGTGCCAGCAGTACCTCCCCCGGGACAAGTAGCAATCAGCCCCAGCATTTT.

The chain employs TRBV20-1 and TRBJ2-5; 9 bases map to TRBD2. Per the germline V gene, CDR1 is DFQATT and CDR2 is SNEGSKA (reference sequence). The CDR3 length is 15 residues. The V segment lost 2 bases and the J segment 9 bases; nucleotides outside the gene matches: 13. CDR3 region: CSARSSGTPEGAQYF. The CDR3 nucleotides are TGCAGTGCTAGATCTAGCGGGACGCCCGAGGGGGCCCAGTACTTC.

This clonotype was counted once. V and J are TRBV6-1 and TRBJ2-7, with TRBD2 matching 12 bases. The germline gives CDR1 MNHNS, CDR2 SASEGT. J lost 4 bases, V lost 7 bases, and 11 bases had no gene match. The CDR3 has 16 amino acids. CDR3 in amino acids: CASTEGLAGPKYEQYF. The CDR3 nucleotides read TGTGCCAGCACCGAAGGACTAGCGGGACCTAAATACGAGCAGTACTTC.

This clonotype was observed a handful of times. The V gene is TRBV28, the J gene TRBJ1-6, with TRBD1 as a possible D gene (5 bases). Germline assignment: CDR1 MDHEN and CDR2 SYDVKM. The CDR3 totals 15 residues. Trimming stripped 6 bases from V and 8 bases from J, with 17 bases between. The CDR3 loop is CASRLRGFRDSPLHF. The CDR3 region has the DNA TGTGCCAGCAGGTTAAGGGGATTCCGGGATTCACCCCTCCACTTT. The full variable domain, rest sourced from reference TRBV28 and TRBJ1-6, is DVKVTQSSRYLVKRTGEKVFLECVQDMDHENMFWYRQDPGLGLRLIYFSYDVKMKEKGDIPEGYSVSREKKERFSLILESASTNQTSMYLCASRLRGFRDSPLHFGNGTRLTVT.